Listed here are 16 T cell receptor beta chains from one sample, sequenced in a study of radiotherapy plus CTLA-4 blockade in lung cancer. Repertoires were generated with immunoSEQ multiplex PCR, while TCRdb's copy carries only in-frame clones and drops some. The sample lists around 80,000 clones; less than 90% were seen once. The sequencing used peripheral blood, collected from a patient treated with radiotherapy plus ipilimumab. Every receptor here comes from a human donor with non-small cell lung cancer who had stable disease on radiotherapy plus ipilimumab.

V usage is TRBV14 and J usage is TRBJ2-1, with D maybe TRBD2 (6 bases). Per the germline V gene, CDR1 is SGHDN and CDR2 is FVKESK. The V end was cut by 2 bases, the J end by 0 bases, with 20 bases between. The CDR3 is 19 amino acids. In nucleotides, the CDR3 is TGTGCCAGCAGCCAAATCCGGGGGACTTTGACAAGCTCCTACAATGAGCAGTTCTTC. Its translation: CASSQIRGTLTSSYNEQFF.

The chain combines TRBV28 with TRBJ1-3; 9 bases agree with TRBD1. Germline-derived CDR1 and CDR2 are MDHEN and SYDVKM. After removal of 5 bases from V and 4 bases from J, the junction contained 9 bases not matched to a gene. The CDR3 covers 16 residues. Written as DNA, the CDR3 is TGTGCCAGCAGTGGGGAAAACAGGGGGCGAGGAAACACCATATATTTT. Residues: CASSGENRGRGNTIYF.

The chain carries TRBV11-2 and TRBJ1-1; maybe TRBD1 (5 bases). The V gene's germline CDR1 is SGHAT and CDR2 FQNNGV. The CDR3 length is 15 residues. V dropped 5 bases and J dropped 0 bases, with 13 bases sitting between them. This chain's CDR3 is CASSHGAYVNTEAFF. The CDR3 coding sequence is TGTGCCAGCAGCCACGGGGCTTATGTGAACACTGAAGCTTTCTTT.

The chain joins TRBV27 to TRBJ1-1; D ambiguous. Deletions cut 1 base from V and 1 base from J, with 7 bases between. In germline, CDR1 is MNHEY, CDR2 SMNVEV (reference sequence). The CDR3 covers 14 residues. The CDR3 sequence: CASSLLRANTEAFF. In nucleotides, the CDR3 is TGTGCCAGCAGTTTATTACGGGCGAACACTGAAGCTTTCTTT.

This rearrangement joins TRBV14 to TRBJ2-3; 11 bases fit TRBD2. V shed 4 bases, J shed 0 bases, and the junction held 3 bases outside the gene matches. Germline V gene data show CDR1 as SGHDN and CDR2 as FVKESK. The CDR3 contains 16 residues. In DNA, the CDR3 is TGTGCCAGCAGCCTAAGACTAGCGGGGAGCACAGATACGCAGTATTTT. This gives the protein CASSLRLAGSTDTQYF.

This chain uses TRBV2 with TRBJ1-5; D is uncertain. The CDR3 sequence is 19 residues long. V shed 6 bases and J shed 2 bases, with 26 bases lying between them. Germline V gives CDR1 SNHLY, CDR2 FYNNEI. The CDR3 sequence is CASSFPRQGRIGGNQPQHF. CDR3 nucleotide sequence: TGTGCCAGCAGCTTTCCCCGGCAAGGGAGAATTGGGGGCAATCAGCCCCAGCATTTT.

V gene TRBV19 combines with J gene TRBJ1-5; possibly TRBD1 for D (5 bases). The germline V gene has CDR1 LNHDA and CDR2 SQIVND (reference sequence). Trimming took 2 bases from V and 3 from J, leaving 11 bases between them. The CDR3 is 15 residues long. CDR3 in DNA: TGTGCCAGTAGTATATGGGGACGGCCCAATCAGCCCCAGCATTTT. It specifies CASSIWGRPNQPQHF.

The V gene is TRBV6-7, the J gene TRBJ1-3; D unclear. TRBV6-7 is labeled an ORF, and its function is uncertain. The V end lost 0 bases, the J end lost 4 bases, and 13 bases lay between the germline ends. This CDR3 has 16 amino acids. CDR3 region: CASSYSRGFPGNTIYF. CDR3 in DNA: TGTGCCAGCAGTTACTCGAGAGGGTTCCCCGGAAACACCATATATTTT.

A single count supports this clone. The CDR3: CASSADRGQPQHF. CDR3 nucleotides: TGTGCCAGCAGTGCCGACAGGGGTCAGCCCCAGCATTTT. The V and J genes are TRBV6-4 and TRBJ1-5; 8 bases match TRBD1. J gave up 6 bases and V 4 bases, and 2 bases lay outside the gene matches. The germline V gene has CDR1 MRHNA and CDR2 SNTAGT. This CDR3 has 13 residues.

The chain recombines TRBV7-8 with TRBJ2-4; 9 bases are a match to TRBD1. The V gene end was trimmed by 5 bases and the J gene end by 1 base; junction bases not matched to a gene: 6. The CDR3 has 16 amino acids. Germline values: CDR1 SGHVS, CDR2 FQNEAQ. The CDR3 sequence is CASSNRGREAKNIQYF. CDR3 nucleotides: TGTGCCAGCAGCAACAGGGGGCGCGAGGCCAAAAACATTCAGTACTTC.

This clone was counted only a few times. The chain recombines TRBV5-6 with TRBJ2-7; tentatively, D is TRBD1 or TRBD2 (5 bases each). The germline V gene encodes CDR1 SGHDT and CDR2 YYEEEE. V shed 4 bases and J shed 9 bases, with 11 bases lying between them. The CDR3 has 11 residues. CDR3 protein: CASSTSGPQYF. The CDR3 DNA is TGTGCCAGCAGCACATCGGGGCCGCAGTACTTC.

The chain couples TRBV9 to TRBJ2-7; 12 bases are a match to TRBD2. Trimming took 2 bases from V and 4 from J; bases not matched to a gene: 1. The germline gives CDR1 SGDLS, CDR2 YYNGEE. This CDR3 region has 14 residues. The CDR3, as DNA: TGTGCCAGCAGCGTGACTAGCGGGGGTTACGAGCAGTACTTC. Protein product: CASSVTSGGYEQYF.

The chain uses TRBV28 and TRBJ1-1; no firm D call. Germline CDR1 and CDR2: MDHEN and SYDVKM. V was shortened by 6 bases and J by 9 bases, with 20 bases between the two germline ends. The CDR3 covers 14 residues. This CDR3 reads CASRSDPAGLKAFF. The CDR3 coding sequence is TGTGCCAGCAGATCTGACCCCGCGGGTCTGAAAGCTTTCTTT.

The chain employs TRBV28 and TRBJ2-7, with TRBD2 identical over 8 bases. Per germline, CDR1 MDHEN and CDR2 SYDVKM. The CDR3 is made up of 12 amino acids. After removal of 10 bases from V and 6 bases from J, the junction contained 8 bases not matched to a gene. CDR3 sequence (DNA): TGTGCCAACGGGACTAGTCCGTCCGAGCAGTACTTC. Translated: CANGTSPSEQYF.

J is TRBJ1-5 and V is TRBV15; weak D call: TRBD1 (5 bases). CDR3 length: 14 residues. Germline V gene lookup returns CDR1 LNHNV and CDR2 YYDKDF (reference sequence). The V and J ends lost 6 bases and 0 bases respectively, with 9 bases between them. CDR3 nucleotides: TGTGCCACCAGGGGGCAGTATAGCAATCAGCCCCAGCATTTT. Residues: CATRGQYSNQPQHF. The full variable domain, with the rest looked up from reference TRBV15 and TRBJ1-5, is DAMVIQNPRYQVTQFGKPVTLSCSQTLNHNVMYWYQQKSSQAPKLLFHYYDKDFNNEADTPDNFQSRRPNTSFCFLDIRSPGLGDTAMYLCATRGQYSNQPQHFGDGTRLSIL.

CDR3 DNA sequence: TGTGCCAGCAGCTTAATGGGCAGTAGCACAGATACGCAGTATTTT. Translation: CASSLMGSSTDTQYF. This rearrangement joins TRBV7-6 to TRBJ2-3; D is unresolved. The CDR3 has 15 residues. CDR1 is SGHVS, CDR2 FNYEAQ, per germline. V lost 2 bases to trimming and J lost 0 bases, with 9 bases between them.